These 19 T cell receptor beta chains share one sample of origin, sequenced in a study of CD8 T cells in Susac syndrome. An input of about 0.5 to 1 ug of RNA was subjected to reverse transcription using random hexamers. TCRdb reprocessed the immunoSEQ multiplex PCR reads via MiXCR and lists one record per CDR3 protein. The sample yields about 150,000 distinct CDR3 sequences, under 97% seen once. Sequencing used CD4+ T cells from PBMCs. Receptors originate from a human donor with Susac syndrome.

The chain combines TRBV7-9 with TRBJ2-2; 7 nucleotides align to TRBD2. The CDR3 has 14 amino acids. Looked up from germline, CDR1 is SEHNR and CDR2 is FQNEAQ (reference sequence). V was clipped by 7 bases and J by 4 bases; unmatched bases: 6. The CDR3 sequence is CASNPPSGTGELFF. In DNA form, the CDR3 reads TGTGCCAGCAACCCCCCTAGCGGCACCGGGGAGCTGTTTTTT.

V and J are TRBV5-4 and TRBJ2-7, with D uncertain. The V and J ends lost 3 bases and 3 bases respectively, with 10 bases between them. The CDR3 sequence is 13 residues long. CDR1 and CDR2 (germline): SGHNT, YYREEE (reference sequence). CDR3 residues: CASSSGPVYEQYF. CDR3 bases: TGTGCCAGCAGCTCTGGCCCTGTCTACGAGCAGTACTTC.

This clonotype has a single count. The chain carries TRBV5-6 and TRBJ2-3; 14 bases map to TRBD2. CDR1 and CDR2 from the germline V gene are SGHDT and YYEEEE. V shed 3 bases, J shed 3 bases, and the junction held 3 bases outside the gene matches. This CDR3 is built from 16 residues. CDR3 amino acids: CASSYGLAGGTDTQYF. CDR3 nucleotides: TGTGCCAGCAGCTACGGACTAGCGGGGGGTACAGATACGCAGTATTTT. Supplemented by reference TRBV5-6 and TRBJ2-3, the full variable domain reads DAGVTQSPTHLIKTRGQQVTLRCSPKSGHDTVSWYQQALGQGPQFIFQYYEEEERQRGNFPDRFSGHQFPNYSSELNVNALLLGDSALYLCASSYGLAGGTDTQYFGPGTRLTVL.

This chain connects TRBV4-1 to TRBJ1-4, with D unresolved. CDR1 and CDR2 (germline): MGHRA, YSYEKL. The CDR3 has 14 residues. V was pared by 1 base and J by 3 bases, with 6 bases between. In DNA, the CDR3 is TGCGCCAGCAGCCAAGTCACCTCTAATGAAAAACTGTTTTTT. Translated, it gives CASSQVTSNEKLFF.

This clonotype is a singleton in its sample. The chain combines TRBV6-5 with TRBJ2-1, with D maybe TRBD1 (5 bases). This CDR3 has 12 amino acids. V lost 2 bases to trimming and J lost 10 bases, with 9 bases between them. Germline loops: CDR1 MNHEY, CDR2 SVGAGI. The CDR3 loop is CASSYRGREQFF. The CDR3 DNA follows: TGTGCCAGCAGTTACAGGGGTCGGGAGCAGTTCTTC.

This chain uses TRBV7-3 with TRBJ2-3; possible D gene TRBD1, 5 bases. V was trimmed by 5 bases and J by 2 bases, leaving 11 bases between them. This CDR3 has 14 amino acids. The germline gives CDR1 SGHTA, CDR2 FQGTGA. CDR3 residues: CASSTGHPTDTQYF. CDR3 nucleotide sequence: TGTGCCAGCAGCACCGGACACCCCACAGATACGCAGTATTTT.

This chain links TRBV3-1 with TRBJ2-1, with 13 bases fitting TRBD2. The CDR3 is made up of 16 amino acids. Looked up from germline, CDR1 is LGHDT and CDR2 is YNNKEL (reference sequence). The ends lost 4 bases at V and 8 bases at J; junction bases unmatched: 8. Here the CDR3 DNA reads TGTGCCAGCAGCCCCACTAGCGGGGGGGCCAGGGATGAGCAGTTCTTC. Amino acid sequence: CASSPTSGGARDEQFF.

The chain employs TRBV15 and TRBJ1-5, with D perhaps matching TRBD1 (6 bases). CDR3 size: 14 residues. From germline, CDR1 is LNHNV and CDR2 YYDKDF (reference sequence). Trimming took 6 bases from V and 5 from J, leaving 14 bases between them. The CDR3 coding sequence is TGTGCCACCAGAGAAACAGGGAACCATCAGCCCCAGCATTTT. Encoded protein: CATRETGNHQPQHF.

The chain joins TRBV12-3 or TRBV12-4 to TRBJ2-7; 10 nucleotides line up with TRBD1. The CDR3 consists of 15 residues. After removal of 1 base from V and 4 bases from J, the junction contained 4 bases not matched to a gene. CDR3 loop: CASSLGGQGKYEQYF. The DNA of the CDR3 is TGTGCCAGCAGTTTAGGGGGACAGGGGAAATACGAGCAGTACTTC.

This chain joins TRBV20-1 and TRBJ2-5; 10 positions match TRBD2. Germline V gene sequence: CDR1 DFQATT, CDR2 SNEGSKA (reference sequence). CDR3 length: 16 residues. With V trimmed by 6 bases and J by 5 bases, 15 bases remained unmatched. The CDR3, as DNA: TGCAGTGCCAAAAAACCCACGGCTAGCGGGAGTGAGACCCAGTACTTC. This gives the protein CSAKKPTASGSETQYF.

This sequence joins TRBV11-2 and TRBJ2-1; tentative D call: TRBD2 (6 bases). Germline lookup yields CDR1 SGHAT and CDR2 FQNNGV. The CDR3 runs 17 residues. V was trimmed by 7 bases and J by 7 bases, leaving 26 bases between them. CDR3 DNA sequence: TGTGCCAGCACCAACCGCCTCCCGGGACGACTAGGGAATGAGCAGTTCTTC. Its protein product is CASTNRLPGRLGNEQFF.

The CDR3 DNA reads as TGCAGTGCTCGAGCGGGGGGGTGGAATGAGCAGTTCTTC. This gives the protein CSARAGGWNEQFF. The chain is built from TRBV20-1 and TRBJ2-1; 10 nucleotides align to TRBD2. This CDR3 comprises 13 residues. J gave up 7 bases and V 5 bases, and 5 bases lay outside the gene matches. Germline V lookup: CDR1 DFQATT, CDR2 SNEGSKA (reference sequence).

This rearrangement joins TRBV9 to TRBJ2-5; unclear D gene. This CDR3 is built from 15 residues. The V gene's germline CDR1 is SGDLS and CDR2 YYNGEE. V was pared by 0 bases and J by 3 bases, with 12 bases between. The CDR3 is CASSVAGSSKETQYF. CDR3 nucleotide sequence: TGTGCCAGCAGCGTAGCGGGTAGCAGCAAAGAGACCCAGTACTTC.

The chain uses TRBV10-3 and TRBJ2-5, with D possibly matching TRBD1 (6 bases). The ends were cut back, 1 base at V and 1 base at J, with 16 bases in the middle. The length of the CDR3 is 17 residues. Germline CDR1 and CDR2: ENHRY and SYGVKD. DNA for the CDR3: TGTGCCATCAGTGAGTGGGAGACAGGAAGGGGCCAAGAGACCCAGTACTTC. Translating gives CAISEWETGRGQETQYF.

In DNA, the CDR3 is TGTGCCAGCAGTCCCAGACTAGCGGTCAATGAGCAGTTCTTC. This encodes CASSPRLAVNEQFF. The chain joins TRBV9 to TRBJ2-1; 9 positions match TRBD2. Germline trimming cut 5 bases from V and 6 bases from J; bases unmatched to any gene: 6. The CDR3 sequence is 14 residues long. The germline V gene has CDR1 SGDLS and CDR2 YYNGEE.

The chain couples TRBV6-5 to TRBJ2-7; D remains ambiguous. Per germline, CDR1 MNHEY and CDR2 SVGAGI. The CDR3 has 11 amino acids. Trimming stripped 6 bases from V and 1 base from J, with 4 bases between. This CDR3 reads CASRTSYEQYF. The CDR3 DNA reads TGTGCCAGCAGGACTTCCTACGAGCAGTACTTC.

The V call is TRBV29-1, the J call TRBJ1-1; D remains ambiguous. V was trimmed by 7 bases and J by 2 bases, leaving 17 bases between them. The germline CDR1 and CDR2 sequences are SQVTM and ANQGSEA. CDR3 length equals 14 residues. The CDR3 spells CSGLPRRVNTEAFF. CDR3 sequence (DNA): TGCAGCGGCCTACCCCGGCGGGTCAACACTGAAGCTTTCTTT.

V usage is TRBV11-2 and J usage is TRBJ2-5; TRBD1 might be the D (5 bases). Germline assignment: CDR1 SGHAT and CDR2 FQNNGV. The length of the CDR3 is 13 residues. Deletions cut 5 bases from V and 4 bases from J, with 11 bases between. CDR3: CASSPRQRETQYF. CDR3 DNA sequence: TGTGCCAGCAGCCCCCGACAGCGAGAGACCCAGTACTTC.

The chain links TRBV3-1 to TRBJ2-1; maybe TRBD2 (5 bases). CDR1 is LGHDT, CDR2 YNNKEL, per germline (reference sequence). The CDR3 sequence is 14 residues long. Between the trimmed V and J ends, which lost 1 base and 12 bases, there was a span of 16 bases. CDR3 coding DNA: TGTGCCAGCAGCCAAGGAAGCGGAAGTATGGGGCAGTTCTTC. This sequence encodes CASSQGSGSMGQFF.